This T cell receptor (beta chain) came from a study of T cell clonality in common variable immunodeficiency. V was trimmed by 3 bases and J by 5 bases, leaving 7 bases between them. Per the germline V gene, CDR1 is PRHDT and CDR2 is FYEKMQ (reference sequence). CDR3 length: 12 residues. Some clones are missing from TCRdb's copy, which holds only in-frame ones; the method was immunoSEQ multiplex PCR. This sample carries more than 35,000 clones, none of them present only once. This clone has a count of ten or more. Its antigen is undetermined. The CDR3 end falls 3 residues outside the read, so it is completed with the germline J gene. Study outcomes and limitations: Fewer deletions and N-nucleotide insertions were reportedly seen in common variable immunodeficiency TCR beta sequences.

Patients and controls were mostly of Caucasian heritage. The source of this sequence is a person between 18 and 75 years old in good health. The chain joins TRBV13 to TRBJ2-5; no definite D call. Specimen: peripheral blood mononuclear cells. The part of the CDR3 DNA that was read is TGTGCCAGCAGCTTCCGGTTGGAGACC. The encoded protein is CASSFRLET. The CDR3 in its entirety is CASSFRLETQYF.